This TCR beta chain was captured by sequencing in a study of T cells in Graves' hyperthyroidism and ophthalmopathy. Findings of the study overall: Peripheral blood also featured most of the thyroid clonotypes expanded above 0.001.

Hyperthyroidism, newly diagnosed and lasting under 2 months, affected patients aged 18 to 65. Lactation, pregnancy, other autoimmune disease or uncontrolled infection excluded patients. Approximately 10 ml of fresh peripheral blood supplied the PBMCs. Amplification targeted TCR beta CDR3 regions from RNA transcripts. The study used the HTBI primer set for a first-round RT-PCR of the TCR CDR3. TCRdb passed the multiplex PCR reads through MiXCR, listing each CDR3 protein once. The data contain hundreds of thousands of distinct CDR3 sequences, approximately 15% of them seen just once; the ten biggest clones take up about 7.7%. The V gene's germline CDR1 is MDHEN and CDR2 SYDVKM. CDR3 length equals 15 residues. Trimming pared 6 bases from V and 7 bases from J, leaving 21 bases between. This clonotype was seen many times. Its antigen is as yet unknown.

The sequenced sample consisted of blood. The sequence came from a woman younger than 30 with Graves' hyperthyroidism. The chain carries TRBV28 and TRBJ1-2; possible D gene TRBD1, 5 bases. CDR3 protein: CASRTVGRAFSGYTF. Here the CDR3 DNA reads TGTGCCAGCAGGACTGTGGGCAGGGCTTTCTCTGGCTACACCTTC.